Presented here are 5 T cell receptor beta chains from one specimen sequenced in a study of blood T cell repertoires in COVID-19. This table comes from immunoSEQ multiplex PCR, and its TCRdb copy is limited to in-frame clones, with some not included. The sample shows 250,000 to 300,000 clones, 75% to 90% of them seen only once. Sequenced sample: peripheral blood. The receptors derive from a woman in her seventies with acute or convalescent COVID-19.

V gene TRBV10-3 combines with J gene TRBJ1-2, with TRBD1 identical over 11 bases. After removal of 7 bases from V and 8 bases from J, the junction contained 12 bases not matched to a gene. This CDR3 is 15 amino acids long. Germline CDR1 and CDR2: ENHRY and SYGVKD. CDR3: CAINGQGANSAGYTF. The CDR3 DNA sequence: TGTGCCATCAACGGACAGGGGGCGAATTCGGCCGGCTACACCTTC.

V gene TRBV18 combines with J gene TRBJ1-5; 8 positions agree with TRBD1. V shed 2 bases and J 6 bases; nucleotides not matched to a gene: 6. CDR1 and CDR2 from the germline V gene are KGHSH and LQKENI. The CDR3 totals 15 residues. In DNA, the CDR3 is TGTGCCAGCTCACCAAGCCGGGACAGGCCTCAGCCCCAGCATTTT. It codes for CASSPSRDRPQPQHF. The full variable domain, completed using reference TRBV18 and TRBJ1-5, is NAGVMQNPRHLVRRRGQEARLRCSPMKGHSHVYWYRQLPEEGLKFMVYLQKENIIDESGMPKERFSAEFPKEGPSILRIQQVVRGDSAAYFCASSPSRDRPQPQHFGDGTRLSIL.

The chain combines TRBV3-1 (or the pseudogene TRBV3-2) with TRBJ1-2, with D possibly being TRBD1 (5 bases). The germline V gene encodes CDR1 LGHDT and CDR2 YNNKEL (reference sequence). The V and J ends lost 3 bases and 7 bases respectively, with 12 bases between them. This CDR3 spans 13 amino acids. The DNA for the CDR3 is TGTGCCAGCAGCCAGGGAGGGGAATCTGGCTACACCTTC. Its protein product is CASSQGGESGYTF.

The CDR3 loop is CASSLVAVRNQPQHF. CDR3 DNA sequence: TGTGCCAGCAGCTTAGTGGCGGTACGCAATCAGCCCCAGCATTTT. This chain connects TRBV7-2 to TRBJ1-5, with unresolved D. This CDR3 is built from 15 residues. V lost 1 base and J lost 2, with 9 bases in between. CDR1 is SGHTA and CDR2 is FQGNSA in the germline V gene.

This clone was picked up a small number of times. The DNA of the CDR3 is TGCAGTGCTAGTGACGGGAATCAGATCGAGCAGTACTTC. Its translation: CSASDGNQIEQYF. V usage is TRBV20-1 and J usage is TRBJ2-7; D might be TRBD2 (5 bases). V lost 3 bases and J 6 bases, leaving 15 bases between the germline ends. CDR3 length equals 13 residues. CDR1 DFQATT and CDR2 SNEGSKA come from the germline V gene (reference sequence).